This T cell receptor (beta chain) was captured in a study of T cell responses to AZD1222 COVID-19 vaccine. At the level of the study: The analysis combined second doses at about 4 or about 12 weeks. Regarding the study as a whole: Rises in breadth and depth of Spike-specific TCRs came after two AZD1222 doses. Seropositive at baseline were only five or six AZD1222 recipients. Sampled repertoires all dated from after the peak T cell response.

Generated by immunoSEQ multiplex PCR, the TCRdb table keeps only in-frame clones and is missing some. The sample records 150,000 to 200,000 clones, approximately 92% being singletons. Concerning this clone itself: Its antigen remains unknown.

This TCR came from an adult in good health. The specimen comprised peripheral blood, sampled on day 0 of AZD1222 vaccination.

The CDR3 DNA reads as TGTGCCAGCAAGGGCCAGGGGGCCTTTAATGAAAAACTGTTTTTT. Protein product: CASKGQGAFNEKLFF. This chain joins TRBV6-5 and TRBJ1-4, with TRBD1 matching over 8 bases. The CDR3 sequence is 15 residues long. The V and J ends lost 7 bases and 4 bases, in that order; junction bases with no gene match: 8. The germline CDR1 and CDR2 sequences are MNHEY and SVGAGI.